These 2 T cell receptor beta chains were sequenced from one sample in a study of T cell responses to AZD1222 COVID-19 vaccine. This table comes from immunoSEQ multiplex PCR, and its TCRdb copy is limited to in-frame clones, with some not included. Among 110,000 or so clones listed, 80% to 90% were seen once. The sequences come from peripheral blood, collected on day 0 of AZD1222 vaccination. Receptors originate from an adult in good health.

The chain is built from TRBV5-1 and TRBJ2-5, with D unresolved. Trimming cost V 0 bases and J 4 bases, with 10 bases left between them. Germline CDR1 reads SGHRS; CDR2 reads YFSETQ. The CDR3 is made up of 14 amino acids. The CDR3 is CASSLGVSPETQYF. The CDR3 DNA reads TGCGCCAGCAGCTTGGGGGTCTCCCCAGAGACCCAGTACTTC.

The chain recombines TRBV28 with TRBJ1-1; 7 bases are shared with TRBD1. Germline trimming cut 7 bases from V and 2 bases from J; bases unmatched to any gene: 13. Per germline, CDR1 MDHEN and CDR2 SYDVKM. The CDR3 loop spans 16 amino acids. The DNA for the CDR3 is TGTGCCAGCACACTATCCCAGCGACAGGGTAACACTGAAGCTTTCTTT. This codes for CASTLSQRQGNTEAFF.